The 22 T cell receptor beta chains given below trace back to one sample, sequenced in a study of blood T cell repertoires in COVID-19. Profiling relied on immunoSEQ multiplex PCR, and the TCRdb table lists in-frame clones only, not all of them. Seen here are tens of thousands of clones, 90% observed once, and the top ten hold approximately 8.9%. Sequencing was done on a sample of peripheral blood. These receptors all come from a man between 70 and 80 years old with active or convalescent COVID-19.

This clone was picked up one time. The CDR3 DNA sequence: TGTGCCACCAAACTAGCGGCCTACTACAATGAGCAGTTCTTC. It specifies CATKLAAYYNEQFF. The rearrangement links TRBV27 to TRBJ2-1; 8 nucleotides align to TRBD2. In germline, CDR1 is MNHEY, CDR2 SMNVEV (reference sequence). The CDR3 loop spans 14 amino acids. The V gene end was trimmed by 10 bases and the J gene end by 3 bases; junction bases not matched to a gene: 8.

This clone was seen once. V is TRBV27 and J is TRBJ2-1; 11 nucleotides agree with TRBD2. This CDR3 has 17 amino acids. Unmatched junction bases numbered 8, after V lost 5 bases and J lost 2 bases. CDR1 MNHEY and CDR2 SMNVEV come from the germline V gene (reference sequence). The CDR3 DNA follows: TGTGCCAGCAGTCTCCGACTAGCGGGGTCGGCCTACAATGAGCAGTTCTTC. This gives the protein CASSLRLAGSAYNEQFF.

The chain is built from TRBV25-1 and TRBJ2-1; 7 bases align to TRBD2. The V gene's germline CDR1 is MGHDK and CDR2 SYGVNS. V was pared by 3 bases and J by 6 bases, with 5 bases of the junction left unmatched. CDR3 length equals 14 residues. The CDR3 DNA reads TGTGCCAGCAGTGATCCGGGGGAGGGCAATGAGCAGTTCTTC. This translates into CASSDPGEGNEQFF.

The chain's CDR3 is CSAEGNEQFF. The CDR3 DNA reads as TGCAGTGCTGAGGGTAATGAGCAGTTCTTC. The rearrangement uses TRBV20-1 and TRBJ2-1; D is perhaps TRBD2 (5 bases). CDR1 DFQATT and CDR2 SNEGSKA come from the germline V gene (reference sequence). Trimming removed 5 bases at V and 7 bases at J, with 6 bases between. The CDR3 spans 10 residues.

The V and J genes are TRBV6-2 or TRBV6-3 and TRBJ1-1, with a possible D match to TRBD1 (5 bases). Per germline, CDR1 MNHEY and CDR2 SVGEGT. V was cut by 5 bases and J by 2 bases, with 6 bases left in between. The length of the CDR3 is 12 residues. The chain's CDR3 is CASSDRNTEAFF. CDR3 DNA: TGTGCCAGCAGTGACAGAAACACTGAAGCTTTCTTT.

This rearrangement joins TRBV29-1 to TRBJ1-1; tentative D call: TRBD1 (5 bases). The V and J ends lost 7 bases and 6 bases respectively, with 21 bases between them. CDR3 length: 14 amino acids. Germline lookup yields CDR1 SQVTM and CDR2 ANQGSEA. This CDR3 reads CSASLTPGWAEAFF. CDR3 bases: TGCAGCGCCTCATTGACCCCAGGGTGGGCTGAAGCTTTCTTT. Combining the CDR3 with reference TRBV29-1 and TRBJ1-1 gives the whole variable domain SAVISQKPSRDICQRGTSLTIQCQVDSQVTMMFWYRQQPGQSLTLIATANQGSEATYESGFVIDKFPISRPNLTFSTLTVSNMSPEDSSIYLCSASLTPGWAEAFFGQGTRLTVV.

V and J are TRBV9 and TRBJ2-3; no reliable D call. Trimming left V 0 bases short and J 1 base short, with 9 bases between. Germline CDR1 and CDR2: SGDLS and YYNGEE. The CDR3 extends over 15 amino acids. The CDR3 is CASSVAGSRTDTQYF. DNA for the CDR3: TGTGCCAGCAGCGTAGCAGGTTCCCGCACAGATACGCAGTATTTT.

The chain has TRBV5-1 and TRBJ2-2, with TRBD1 matching 8 bases. Trimming at V came to 5 bases and at J to 3 bases, leaving 6 bases not matched to a gene. CDR1 is SGHRS and CDR2 is YFSETQ in the germline V gene. There are 15 residues in the CDR3. The CDR3 protein is CASRRDRGHTGELFF. The CDR3, as DNA: TGCGCCAGCAGAAGAGACAGGGGACACACCGGGGAGCTGTTTTTT.

The rearrangement links TRBV6-5 to TRBJ2-6; 8 bases are shared with TRBD1. Per the germline V gene, CDR1 is MNHEY and CDR2 is SVGAGI. The CDR3 sequence is 15 residues long. The ends lost 7 bases at V and 2 bases at J; junction bases unmatched: 4. The chain's CDR3 is CASTLDRAGANVLTF. The CDR3 DNA reads as TGTGCCAGCACCCTGGACAGGGCTGGGGCCAACGTCCTGACTTTC.

The V call is TRBV9, the J call TRBJ1-1; possibly TRBD1 for D (6 bases). Trimming stripped 4 bases from V and 1 base from J, with 17 bases between. Germline-derived CDR1 and CDR2 are SGDLS and YYNGEE. This CDR3 spans 16 amino acids. The CDR3 sequence: CASSPGQLLANTEAFF. The CDR3 nucleotides read TGTGCCAGCAGCCCAGGACAGCTACTCGCGAACACTGAAGCTTTCTTT.

The chain joins TRBV6-1 to TRBJ1-1, with D unresolved. There are 15 residues in the CDR3. The V and J ends lost 0 bases and 5 bases respectively, with 13 bases between them. Germline V gene lookup returns CDR1 MNHNS and CDR2 SASEGT. CDR3 DNA: TGTGCCAGCAGTGAAGCGCGCCCTCCGGGTACTGAAGCTTTCTTT. It encodes CASSEARPPGTEAFF.

The gene calls are TRBV7-8 and TRBJ1-6, with D hard to call. CDR1 and CDR2 from the germline V gene are SGHVS and FQNEAQ. Trimming took off 5 bases at V and 3 bases at J, with 20 bases between the two ends. CDR3 length: 18 amino acids. The CDR3 nucleotides read TGTGCCAGCAGCCCCCGGACTGAAAAGATAGACTATAATTCACCCCTCCACTTT. Its translation is CASSPRTEKIDYNSPLHF.

The chain is built from TRBV9 and TRBJ1-5; D possibly corresponds to TRBD1 (5 bases). Per germline, CDR1 SGDLS and CDR2 YYNGEE. This CDR3 comprises 15 residues. V shed 3 bases and J shed 0 bases, with 10 bases lying between them. CDR3 amino acids: CASSADSYSNQPQHF. As DNA, the CDR3 is TGTGCCAGCAGCGCAGACAGCTATAGCAATCAGCCCCAGCATTTT.

As concerns this clone: One end of the junction fails to match germline, which may point to a read error. The chain employs TRBV4-1 and TRBJ1-5, with a weak D call TRBD1 (5 bases). Germline lookup yields CDR1 MGHRA and CDR2 YSYEKL. The CDR3 length is 16 residues. The CDR3 is CASRQDGGREDQPQHF. The CDR3 nucleotides read TGCGCCAGCAGACAAGACGGAGGCAGGGAGGATCAGCCCCAGCATTTT.

V and J are TRBV30 and TRBJ1-6; the D gene is possibly TRBD1 (6 bases). This CDR3 is built from 13 residues. Trimming stripped 5 bases from V and 7 bases from J, with 12 bases between. The germline CDR1 and CDR2 sequences are GTSNPN and SVGIG (reference sequence). CDR3 region: CAWSPQGNSPLHF. The CDR3 DNA follows: TGTGCCTGGTCCCCCCAGGGGAATTCACCCCTCCACTTT.

V gene TRBV12-5 combines with J gene TRBJ2-7; D not resolved. The CDR3 loop spans 13 amino acids. CDR1 LGHNT and CDR2 FRNRAP come from the germline V gene. The V end lost 3 bases, the J end lost 0 bases, and 6 bases lay between the germline ends. The CDR3 sequence: CASGLDISYEQYV. The CDR3, as DNA: TGTGCTAGTGGTTTAGACATCTCCTACGAGCAGTACGTC.

This clone was seen once. CDR3 in DNA: TGTGCCAGCAGTGAGAACAGGAGGGTTGAAAAACTGTTTTTT. It yields the protein CASSENRRVEKLFF. V is TRBV6-1 and J is TRBJ1-4, with D perhaps TRBD1 (5 bases). The CDR3 is made up of 14 amino acids. V was clipped by 3 bases and J by 7 bases, with 12 bases between them. From germline, CDR1 is MNHNS and CDR2 SASEGT.

This clone was seen more than once but under ten times. The rearrangement links TRBV6-5 to TRBJ2-3; D may be TRBD2 (7 bases). Germline CDR1 reads MNHEY; CDR2 reads SVGAGI. The ends were cut back, 1 base at V and 8 bases at J, with 19 bases in the middle. The CDR3 runs 16 residues. CDR3 coding DNA: TGTGCCAGCAGTTACTTCCCGGGACTACCACAGGGTACGCAGTATTTT. This codes for CASSYFPGLPQGTQYF.

This rearrangement joins TRBV5-1 to TRBJ2-2, with D hard to call. CDR1 is SGHRS, CDR2 YFSETQ, per germline. Trimming left V 2 bases short and J 0 bases short, with 8 bases between. This CDR3 spans 15 amino acids. The CDR3 DNA reads TGCGCCAGCAGCTTTGGGCAGACGAACACCGGGGAGCTGTTTTTT. It translates to CASSFGQTNTGELFF.

The genes are TRBV7-2 and TRBJ1-4, with 9 bases aligning to TRBD1. The CDR3 runs to 15 residues. Germline CDR1 is SGHTA and CDR2 is FQGNSA. Trimming cost V 5 bases and J 7 bases; bases outside gene matches: 8. CDR3 loop: CASSIQGAHGEKLFF. CDR3 nucleotides: TGTGCCAGCAGCATACAGGGGGCGCACGGTGAAAAACTGTTTTTT.

The chain has TRBV5-8 and TRBJ1-5; 9 positions agree with TRBD1. In germline, CDR1 is SGHTS, CDR2 YDEGEE. Losses at the gene ends were 0 bases for V and 4 bases for J; bases not matched to a gene: 5. CDR3 size: 16 residues. CDR3 loop: CASSLDGTGNNQPQHF. The CDR3 DNA is TGTGCCAGCAGCTTGGATGGGACAGGGAATAATCAGCCCCAGCATTTT. Filled out from reference TRBV5-8 and TRBJ1-5, the complete variable domain reads EAGVTQSPTHLIKTRGQQATLRCSPISGHTSVYWYQQALGLGLQFLLWYDEGEERNRGNFPPRFSGRQFPNYSSELNVNALELEDSALYLCASSLDGTGNNQPQHFGDGTRLSIL.

This CDR3 is CASSPSGAADTQYF. The CDR3 DNA reads as TGTGCCAGCTCCCCTAGCGGGGCTGCTGATACGCAGTATTTT. The chain uses TRBV18 and TRBJ2-3; 9 bases match TRBD2. From germline, CDR1 is KGHSH and CDR2 LQKENI. V shed 6 bases and J 6 bases; nucleotides not matched to a gene: 7. The CDR3 runs 14 residues.